This T cell receptor beta chain was sequenced for a study of graft-versus-host responses after intestinal transplantation. Looking at the study overall: Transplants were multivisceral, liver-intestinal, or isolated intestinal. Uniformly, recipients were administered anti-thymocyte globulin induction with subsequent tacrolimus and steroids for roughly three years.

A remark on this clone: Its antigen remains unknown. At the DNA level, this CDR3 is encoded by other sequences in the same sample as well.

Whole-study results and caveats: High graft-versus-host to host-versus-graft clonal ratios were seen in allografts of patients with graft-donor T cell macrochimerism. There were GvH clones found in recipient marrow, and some of them appeared first in ileum or blood.

Germline CDR1 SEHNR, CDR2 FQNEAQ (reference sequence). Trimming cost V 5 bases and J 0 bases, with 20 bases left between them. The CDR3 runs to 18 residues. This table comes from immunoSEQ multiplex PCR, and its TCRdb copy is limited to in-frame clones, with some not included. This sample yields around 28,000 clones, of which around four fifths are seen a single time; 1.1% belongs to the top ten. This sample comprised PBMCs, obtained 28 days after intestinal transplant. V gene TRBV7-9 combines with J gene TRBJ1-3, with a possible D match to TRBD1 (6 bases). This receptor was obtained from a human patient who received an intestinal transplant, so some T cells may come from the graft donor. CDR3 loop: CASSPDRRLTASGNTIYF. CDR3 bases: TGTGCCAGCAGCCCAGACAGGCGGCTTACTGCCTCTGGAAACACCATATATTTT.